The clone carrying this T cell receptor beta chain was observed once. Its target is unknown. A few pembrolizumab responders had their TCRs sequenced. Assay: immunoSEQ multiplex PCR; the TCRdb copy retains only in-frame clones and omits some. There are tens of thousands of clones in the sample; more than 75% occur only once, and 3.3% lies in the top ten. This entry is derived from a study of PD-1 blockade in mismatch repair-deficient tumors. From germline, CDR1 is SNHLY and CDR2 FYNNEI. V lost 7 bases and J 4 bases, leaving 7 bases between the germline ends. The CDR3 spans 11 residues. Regarding the study as a whole: Tumor-resident clones, often absent from pretreatment blood, expanded after pembrolizumab and then contracted.

This TCR was sampled from an adult with mismatch repair-deficient cancer. The chain is built from TRBV2 and TRBJ2-5; D is unresolved. The sample here was peripheral blood, taken 4 weeks after starting pembrolizumab. For the CDR3, the DNA is TGTGCCAGCAACCTATTAGAGACCCAGTACTTC. As protein: CASNLLETQYF.